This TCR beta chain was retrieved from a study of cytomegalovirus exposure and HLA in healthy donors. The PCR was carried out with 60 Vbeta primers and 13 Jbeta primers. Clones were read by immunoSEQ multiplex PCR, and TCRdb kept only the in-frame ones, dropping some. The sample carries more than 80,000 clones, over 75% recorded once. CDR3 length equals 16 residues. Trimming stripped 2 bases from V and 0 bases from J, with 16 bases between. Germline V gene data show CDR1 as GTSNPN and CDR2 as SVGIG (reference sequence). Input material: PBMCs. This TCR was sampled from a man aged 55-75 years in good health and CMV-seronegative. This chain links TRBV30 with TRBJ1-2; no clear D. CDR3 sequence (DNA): TGTGCCTGGAGTTCCTCCCGGCTAGTAGCTAACTATGGCTACACCTTC. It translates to CAWSSSRLVANYGYTF.